These T cell receptor beta chains were read from a single sample in a study of T-cell reconstitution after alpha-beta-depleted transplantation in children. TCRdb processed the PCR reads anew with MiXCR; each CDR3 protein has one entry. The profile shows about 590,000 distinct CDR3 sequences, 13% of them singletons. The sample here was PBMCs, mostly from graft donor cells, taken 360 days after TCRalphabeta/CD19-depleted stem cell transplant. The receptors shown here come from a male patient aged 5 to 17 who had a stem cell transplant for acute myeloid leukemia, so the T cells may come from the graft donor. Both conserved end residues are part of each CDR3. The D gene is left open where the match is weak. For some rows the clone size is stated as once, few or many, or as a class when expanded; others skip it.

CASSIWDRASWSYNEQFF	TGTGCCAGTAGTATATGGGACAGGGCTTCGTGGTCCTACAATGAGCAGTTCTTC	TRBD1	TRBV19	TRBJ2-1	NA
CASSPSHSHRGETQYF	TGCGCCAGCAGCCCTTCCCACAGCCATAGAGGGGAGACCCAGTACTTC	NA	TRBV4-3	TRBJ2-5	few
CASSETFGEQYF	TGTGCCAGCAGTGAAACATTTGGCGAGCAGTACTTC	NA	TRBV25-1	TRBJ2-7	many
CASRPWATEAFF	TGTGCCAGCAGGCCGTGGGCCACTGAAGCTTTCTTT	NA	TRBV7-9	TRBJ1-1	few
CSVSGSTDTQYF	TGCAGCGTGAGCGGAAGCACAGATACGCAGTATTTT	NA	TRBV29-1	TRBJ2-3	NA
CASSFGQGASGSSYNEQFF	TGTGCCAGCAGTTTTGGACAGGGGGCTAGCGGGAGCTCCTACAATGAGCAGTTCTTC	NA	TRBV27	TRBJ2-1	few
CATSDGGLAGGSYNEQFF	TGTGCCACCAGTGATGGGGGACTAGCGGGAGGGAGCTACAATGAGCAGTTCTTC	TRBD2	TRBV24-1	TRBJ2-1	many
CASSKALPGSSGNTIYF	TGTGCCAGCAGCAAAGCGCTTCCAGGGAGCTCTGGAAACACCATATATTTT	NA	TRBV21-1	TRBJ1-3	NA
CASSRGYGNGEQYF	TGTGCCAGCAGTAGGGGCTATGGGAATGGCGAGCAGTACTTC	NA	TRBV6-5	TRBJ2-7	NA
CASKAWLAGVDEQFF	TGTGCCAGCAAGGCGTGGCTAGCGGGAGTCGATGAGCAGTTCTTC	TRBD2	TRBV2	TRBJ2-1	many
CASSSSPSKLFF	TGTGCCAGCAGTTCGTCTCCCTCCAAACTGTTTTTT	NA	TRBV28	TRBJ1-4	NA
CASSEYRRAGGNEQFF	TGTGCCAGCAGTGAATATCGGCGCGCGGGAGGGAATGAGCAGTTCTTC	TRBD2	TRBV25-1	TRBJ2-1	NA
CASSPRTGGENTEAFF	TGCGCCAGCAGCCCACGGACAGGGGGAGAGAACACTGAAGCTTTCTTT	TRBD1	TRBV5-1	TRBJ1-1	many
CASSDPAGTGGFEQYF	TGTGCCAGCAGCGACCCAGCCGGGACAGGGGGCTTCGAGCAGTACTTC	TRBD1	TRBV7-8	TRBJ2-7	NA
CASSFLAGAADTQYF	TGCGCCAGCAGCTTTCTGGCGGGAGCGGCAGATACGCAGTATTTT	TRBD2	TRBV5-1	TRBJ2-3	many
CASSQDRTKNYGYTF	TGCGCCAGCAGCCAAGACAGGACGAAGAACTATGGCTACACCTTC	NA	TRBV4-3	TRBJ1-2	NA
CASSLPLELNQPQHF	TGTGCCAGCAGTTTGCCCCTTGAGCTCAATCAGCCCCAGCATTTT	NA	TRBV28	TRBJ1-5	many
CAINDRGVSGANVLTF	TGTGCCATCAACGACAGGGGAGTGAGTGGGGCCAACGTCCTGACTTTC	TRBD1	TRBV10-3	TRBJ2-6	many
CASSQDGPGHTDTQYF	TGCGCCAGCAGCCAAGACGGCCCCGGCCACACAGATACGCAGTATTTT	NA	TRBV4-1	TRBJ2-3	few
CASSGGPDRGFHNEQFF	TGTGCCAGCAGCGGAGGACCCGACAGGGGGTTTCACAATGAGCAGTTCTTC	TRBD1	TRBV9	TRBJ2-1	NA
CASSPSPNTDTQYF	TGCGCCAGCAGCCCATCTCCTAACACAGATACGCAGTATTTT	NA	TRBV5-1	TRBJ2-3	few
CSARTLAGTYEQYF	TGCAGTGCTAGAACCTTAGCGGGGACCTACGAGCAGTACTTC	TRBD2	TRBV20-1	TRBJ2-7	few
CASSDFNNEQFF	TGTGCCAGCAGTGATTTCAACAATGAGCAGTTCTTC	NA	TRBV6-4	TRBJ2-1	NA
CSVAGGNTDTQYF	TGCAGCGTTGCAGGGGGAAACACAGATACGCAGTATTTT	TRBD1	TRBV29-1	TRBJ2-3	NA
CSVDGTGGNYGYTF	TGCAGCGTTGACGGTACAGGGGGGAACTATGGCTACACCTTC	TRBD1	TRBV29-1	TRBJ1-2	few
CASSPYTGSNQPQHF	TGTGCCAGCTCACCCTACACAGGTAGCAATCAGCCCCAGCATTTT	NA	TRBV18	TRBJ1-5	NA
CAWSPGLGSYEQYF	TGTGCCTGGAGTCCAGGACTGGGCTCCTACGAGCAGTACTTC	NA	TRBV30	TRBJ2-7	few
CASSVAPTTNEKLFF	TGTGCCAGCAGCGTGGCACCAACAACTAATGAAAAACTGTTTTTT	NA	TRBV9	TRBJ1-4	few
CSARVSVSTDTQYF	TGCAGTGCTAGAGTTAGCGTTAGCACAGATACGCAGTATTTT	NA	TRBV20-1	TRBJ2-3	few
CASSAHQETQYF	TGTGCATCTTCGGCCCACCAAGAGACCCAGTACTTC	NA	TRBV7-8	TRBJ2-5	few
CSAAGLADEQYF	TGCAGCGCCGCAGGACTAGCAGACGAGCAGTACTTC	TRBD2	TRBV29-1	TRBJ2-7	many
CASRVSGGTEAFF	TGTGCCAGTAGGGTTTCAGGGGGAACTGAAGCTTTCTTT	TRBD1	TRBV19	TRBJ1-1	few
CASSLRGPSMNTEAFF	TGTGCCAGCAGCTTGAGGGGCCCTTCCATGAACACTGAAGCTTTCTTT	NA	TRBV11-1	TRBJ1-1	many
CASNREMADTQYF	TGTGCCAGCAACAGGGAGATGGCAGATACGCAGTATTTT	NA	TRBV5-6	TRBJ2-3	NA
CASSPMGALGNQPQHF	TGTGCCAGCAGCCCGATGGGTGCATTGGGCAATCAGCCCCAGCATTTT	NA	TRBV5-5	TRBJ1-5	few
CASSMKTGDSGEQYF	TGTGCCAGCTCCATGAAGACAGGGGACAGTGGGGAGCAGTACTTC	TRBD1	TRBV18	TRBJ2-7	NA
CASSGGPHTDTQYF	TGTGCCAGCAGTGGGGGGCCGCACACAGATACGCAGTATTTT	NA	TRBV2	TRBJ2-3	few